This TCR beta chain derives from a study of vaccination and CD4 T cells after COVID-19. V gave up 1 base and J gave up 1 base, with 7 bases separating them. The CDR3 sequence is 14 residues long. Germline assignment: CDR1 MGHRA and CDR2 YSYEKL. The Oncomine TCR Beta short-read assay was applied to DNA of cultured CD4+ T cells. TCRdb recomputed calls from the PCR reads with MiXCR, one row per CDR3 protein. The sample contains approximately 12,000 distinct CDR3 sequences, around 40% of which appear only once. Indicated treatment: approximately 10-day PBMC culture with coronavirus spike peptide pools or control peptides (ViraFEST assay). Concerning this clonotype itself: What it recognizes is unknown.

This TCR was sampled from a human donor with COVID-19. The rearrangement uses TRBV4-1 and TRBJ2-5; D ambiguous. The material sequenced was cultured CD4+ T cells from blood. The CDR3 DNA is TGCGCCAGCAGCCAAGGATCCATCCAAGAGACCCAGTACTTC. As protein: CASSQGSIQETQYF.